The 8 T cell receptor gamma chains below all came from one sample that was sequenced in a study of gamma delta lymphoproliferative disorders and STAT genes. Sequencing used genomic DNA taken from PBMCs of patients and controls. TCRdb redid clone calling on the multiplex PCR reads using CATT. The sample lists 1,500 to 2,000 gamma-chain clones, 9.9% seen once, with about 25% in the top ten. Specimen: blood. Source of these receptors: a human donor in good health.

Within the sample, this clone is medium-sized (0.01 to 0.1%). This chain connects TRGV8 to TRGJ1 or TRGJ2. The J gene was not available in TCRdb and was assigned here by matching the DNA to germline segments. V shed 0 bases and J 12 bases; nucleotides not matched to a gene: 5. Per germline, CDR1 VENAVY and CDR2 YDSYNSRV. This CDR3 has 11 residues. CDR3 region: CATWDRRGKLF. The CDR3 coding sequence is TGTGCCACCTGGGATAGGCGGGGGAAACTCTTT.

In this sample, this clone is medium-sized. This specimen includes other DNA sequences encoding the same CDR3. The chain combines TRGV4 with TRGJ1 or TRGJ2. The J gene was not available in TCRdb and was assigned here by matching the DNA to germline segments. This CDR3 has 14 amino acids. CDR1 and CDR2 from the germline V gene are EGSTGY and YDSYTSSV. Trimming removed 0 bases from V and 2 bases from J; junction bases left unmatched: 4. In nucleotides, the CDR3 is TGTGCCACCTGGGATGGGCGAGATTATTATAAGAAACTCTTT. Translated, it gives CATWDGRDYYKKLF.

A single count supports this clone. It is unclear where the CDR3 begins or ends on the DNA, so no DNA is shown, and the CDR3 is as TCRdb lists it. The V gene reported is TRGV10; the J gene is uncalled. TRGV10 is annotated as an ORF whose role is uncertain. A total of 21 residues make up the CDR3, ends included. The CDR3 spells CAAWEPIGIIIRNSLAVEQHF.

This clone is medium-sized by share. CDR3 protein: CATSRADKKLF. The DNA of the CDR3 is TGTGCCACGTCGCGAGCGGATAAGAAACTCTTT. The genes are TRGV8 and TRGJ1 or TRGJ2. The J gene was missing in TCRdb and was found by matching the end of the DNA to germline. CDR3 length: 11 residues. The junction had 11 bases not matched to a gene; V was cut back by 10 bases and J by 8 bases. Germline V CDR1 and CDR2: VENAVY, YDSYNSRV.

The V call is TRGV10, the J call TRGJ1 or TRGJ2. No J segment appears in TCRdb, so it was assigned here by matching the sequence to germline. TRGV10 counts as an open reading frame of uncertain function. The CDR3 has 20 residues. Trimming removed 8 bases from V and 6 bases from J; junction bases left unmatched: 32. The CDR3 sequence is CAAWDGRGCSRMPMFYKKLF. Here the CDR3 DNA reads TGTGCTGCGTGGGATGGGCGAGGTTGTTCCCGCATGCCAATGTTTTATAAGAAACTCTTT.

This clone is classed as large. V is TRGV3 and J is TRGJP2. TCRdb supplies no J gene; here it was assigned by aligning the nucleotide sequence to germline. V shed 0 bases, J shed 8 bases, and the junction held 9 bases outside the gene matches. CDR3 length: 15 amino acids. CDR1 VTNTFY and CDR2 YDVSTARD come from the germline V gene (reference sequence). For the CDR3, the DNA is TGTGCCACCTGGGACAGGCGGAGTGGGGATTGGATCAAGACGTTT. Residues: CATWDRRSGDWIKTF.

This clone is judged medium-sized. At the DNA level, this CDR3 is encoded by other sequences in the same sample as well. The CDR3 sequence: CATWDGLRYKKLF. In nucleotides, the CDR3 is TGTGCCACCTGGGATGGGCTTCGTTATAAGAAACTCTTT. The V and J genes are TRGV4 and TRGJ1 or TRGJ2. The J gene is absent in TCRdb and was assigned here via DNA matching to germline. Germline CDR1 and CDR2: EGSTGY and YDSYTSSV. This CDR3 is built from 13 residues. The junction had 5 bases not matched to a gene; V was cut back by 0 bases and J by 6 bases.

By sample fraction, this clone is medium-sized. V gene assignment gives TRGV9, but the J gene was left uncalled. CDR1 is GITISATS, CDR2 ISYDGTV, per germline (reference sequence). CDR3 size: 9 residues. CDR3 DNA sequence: TGTGCCTTGTGGGAGGTGGAACTCTTT. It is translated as CALWEVELF.